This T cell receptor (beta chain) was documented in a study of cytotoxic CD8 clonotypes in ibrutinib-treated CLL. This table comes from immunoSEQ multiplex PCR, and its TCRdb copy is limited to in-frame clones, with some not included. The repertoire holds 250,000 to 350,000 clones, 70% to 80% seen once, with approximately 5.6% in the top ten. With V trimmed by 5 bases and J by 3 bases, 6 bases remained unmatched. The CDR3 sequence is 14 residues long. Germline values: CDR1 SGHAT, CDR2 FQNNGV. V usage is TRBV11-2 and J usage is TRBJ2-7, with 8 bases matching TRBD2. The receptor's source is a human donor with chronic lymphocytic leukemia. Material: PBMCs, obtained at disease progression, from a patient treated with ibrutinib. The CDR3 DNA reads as TGTGCCAGCAGCCCACGAGCGGGAGACTACGAGCAGTACTTC. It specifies CASSPRAGDYEQYF.